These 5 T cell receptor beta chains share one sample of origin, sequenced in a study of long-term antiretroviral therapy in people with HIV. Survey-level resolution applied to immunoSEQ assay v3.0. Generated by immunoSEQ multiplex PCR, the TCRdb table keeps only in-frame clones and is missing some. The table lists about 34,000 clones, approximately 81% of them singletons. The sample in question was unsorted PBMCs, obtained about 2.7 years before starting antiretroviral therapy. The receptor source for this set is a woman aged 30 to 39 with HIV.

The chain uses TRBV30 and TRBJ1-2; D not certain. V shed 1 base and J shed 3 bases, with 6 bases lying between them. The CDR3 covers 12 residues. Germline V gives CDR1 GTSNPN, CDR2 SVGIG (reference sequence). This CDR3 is CAWSEVYYGYTF. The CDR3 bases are TGTGCCTGGAGTGAGGTTTACTATGGCTACACCTTC.

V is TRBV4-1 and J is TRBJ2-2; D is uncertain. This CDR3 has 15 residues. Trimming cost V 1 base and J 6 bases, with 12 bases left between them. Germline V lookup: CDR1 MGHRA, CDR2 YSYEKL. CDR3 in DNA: TGCGCCAGCAGCCAAGTGGCCGACTCGGCCGGGGAGCTGTTTTTT. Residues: CASSQVADSAGELFF.

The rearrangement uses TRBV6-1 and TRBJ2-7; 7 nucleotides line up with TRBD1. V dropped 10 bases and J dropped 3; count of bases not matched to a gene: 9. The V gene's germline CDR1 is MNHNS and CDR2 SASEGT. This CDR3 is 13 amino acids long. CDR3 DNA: TGTGCCACCGGGAAGTGGGACAGCTACGAGCAGTACTTC. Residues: CATGKWDSYEQYF.

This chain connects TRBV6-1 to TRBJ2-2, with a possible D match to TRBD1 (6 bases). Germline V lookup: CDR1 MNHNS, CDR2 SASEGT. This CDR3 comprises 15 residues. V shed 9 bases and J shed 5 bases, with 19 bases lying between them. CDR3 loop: CASHKNGQITGELFF. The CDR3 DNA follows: TGTGCCAGTCACAAGAACGGACAGATAACCGGGGAGCTGTTTTTT.

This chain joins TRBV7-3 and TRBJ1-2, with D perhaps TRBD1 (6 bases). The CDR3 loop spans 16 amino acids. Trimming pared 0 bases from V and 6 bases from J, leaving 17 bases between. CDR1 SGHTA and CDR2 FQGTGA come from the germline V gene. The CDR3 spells CASSLTGGIEGDGYTF. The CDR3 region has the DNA TGTGCCAGCAGCTTAACGGGGGGCATCGAGGGCGATGGCTACACCTTC.